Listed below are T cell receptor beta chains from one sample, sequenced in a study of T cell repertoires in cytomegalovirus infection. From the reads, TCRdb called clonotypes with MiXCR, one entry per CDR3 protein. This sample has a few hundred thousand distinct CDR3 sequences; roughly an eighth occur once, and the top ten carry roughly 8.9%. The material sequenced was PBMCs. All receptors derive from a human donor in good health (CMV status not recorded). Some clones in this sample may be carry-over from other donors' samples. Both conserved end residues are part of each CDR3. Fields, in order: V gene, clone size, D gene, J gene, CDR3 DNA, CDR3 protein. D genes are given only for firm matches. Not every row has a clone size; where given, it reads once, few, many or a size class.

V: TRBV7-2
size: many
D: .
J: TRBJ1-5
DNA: TGTGCCAGCAGCCCCGGTCCCGCCCCCAATCAGCCCCAGCATTTT
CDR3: CASSPGPAPNQPQHF

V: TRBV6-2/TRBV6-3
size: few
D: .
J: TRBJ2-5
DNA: TGTGCCAGCAGGGGACTTCAGTACCAAGAGACCCAGTACTTC
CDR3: CASRGLQYQETQYF

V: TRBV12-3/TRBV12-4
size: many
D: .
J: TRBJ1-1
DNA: TGTGCCAGCAATTACTTACAGGGAACTGAAGCTTTCTTT
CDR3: CASNYLQGTEAFF

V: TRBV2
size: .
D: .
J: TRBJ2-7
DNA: TGTGCCAGCTCCCCGGTGGCGGTAAGCTCCTACGAGCAGTACTTC
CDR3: CASSPVAVSSYEQYF

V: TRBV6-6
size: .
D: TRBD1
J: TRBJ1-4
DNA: TGTGCCAGCAGTTACTCCAAACAGGGGCTCAGTGAAAAACTGTTTTTT
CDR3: CASSYSKQGLSEKLFF

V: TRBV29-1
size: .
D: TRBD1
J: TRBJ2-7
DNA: TGCAGCGTTGTGGACAGGGGGTACGAGCAGTACTTC
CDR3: CSVVDRGYEQYF

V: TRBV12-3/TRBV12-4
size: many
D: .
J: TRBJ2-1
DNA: TGTGCCAGCAGTTTCGGCTTACTAGAGGGGTCCTACAATGAGCAGTTCTTC
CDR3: CASSFGLLEGSYNEQFF

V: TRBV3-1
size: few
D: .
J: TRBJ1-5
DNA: TGTGCCAGCAGCCAAGTAGGACAGCCCCAGCATTTT
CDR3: CASSQVGQPQHF

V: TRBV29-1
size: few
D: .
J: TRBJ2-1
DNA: TGCAGCGTTGAACCCGGGGACAATGAGCAGTTCTTC
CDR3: CSVEPGDNEQFF

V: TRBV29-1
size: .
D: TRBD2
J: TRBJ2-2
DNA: TGCAGCGCGGGACTAGCGGGAGCGGCCACCGGGGAGCTGTTTTTT
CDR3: CSAGLAGAATGELFF

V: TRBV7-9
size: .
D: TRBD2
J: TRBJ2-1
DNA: TGTGCCAGCAGCTTGTCTACTAGCGGGAGTCGTCATGAGCAGTTCTTC
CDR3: CASSLSTSGSRHEQFF

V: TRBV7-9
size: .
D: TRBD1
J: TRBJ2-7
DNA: TGTGCCAGCAGCCTCTCCCGGGGACAGGGAACCGAGCAGTACTTC
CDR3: CASSLSRGQGTEQYF

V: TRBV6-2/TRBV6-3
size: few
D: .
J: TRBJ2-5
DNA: TGTGCCAGCAGGAGGGACATCCAAGAGACCCAGTACTTC
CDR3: CASRRDIQETQYF

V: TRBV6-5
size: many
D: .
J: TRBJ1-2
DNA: TGTGCCAGCAGTTACCGTAAATTCGGAGGGACCTATGGCTACACCTTC
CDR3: CASSYRKFGGTYGYTF

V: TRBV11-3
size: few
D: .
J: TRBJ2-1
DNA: TGTGCCAGCAGCTTCACAGCAAGCTCCTACAATGAGCAGTTCTTC
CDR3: CASSFTASSYNEQFF

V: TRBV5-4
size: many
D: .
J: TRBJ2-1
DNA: TGTGCCAGCAGCTTGGTGGGGACTGGCGATACCTACAATGAGCAGTTCTTC
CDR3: CASSLVGTGDTYNEQFF

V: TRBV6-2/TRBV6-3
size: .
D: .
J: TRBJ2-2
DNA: TGTGCCACTACCGAGGGATCCGGGGAGCTGTTTTTT
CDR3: CATTEGSGELFF

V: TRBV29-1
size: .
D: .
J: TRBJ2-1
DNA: TGCAGCGTTGGGGCTTTGCCTTCCTACAATGAGCAGTTCTTC
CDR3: CSVGALPSYNEQFF

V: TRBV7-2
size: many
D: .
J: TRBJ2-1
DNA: TGTGCCAGCAGCCTTGACTTGCGGGGCTACAATGAGCAGTTCTTC
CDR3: CASSLDLRGYNEQFF

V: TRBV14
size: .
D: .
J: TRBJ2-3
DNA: TGTGCCAGCAGCCAAGTTCGGACCTCACCCACGCAGTATTTT
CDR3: CASSQVRTSPTQYF

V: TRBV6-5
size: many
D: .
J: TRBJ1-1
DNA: TGTGCCAGCAGTTACTTGCAGGACACATTTCCGCCCACTGAAGCTTTCTTT
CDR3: CASSYLQDTFPPTEAFF

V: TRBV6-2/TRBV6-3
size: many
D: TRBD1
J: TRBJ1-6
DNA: TGTGCCAGCAGTCGACAGGGATCGGGGAATTCACCCCTCCACTTT
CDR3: CASSRQGSGNSPLHF

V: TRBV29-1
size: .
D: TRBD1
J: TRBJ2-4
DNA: TGCAGCGTTGAAAACAGGGGGACAAACATTCAGTACTTC
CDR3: CSVENRGTNIQYF

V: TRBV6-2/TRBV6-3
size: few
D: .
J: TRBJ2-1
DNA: TGTGCCAGCGCGAGGGGGGCGGAATCCTACAATGAGCAGTTCTTC
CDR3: CASARGAESYNEQFF

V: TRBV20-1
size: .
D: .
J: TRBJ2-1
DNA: TGCAGTGCTAGGGCCCCCCGACCAGGATTGGTTGAGCAGTTCTTC
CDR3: CSARAPRPGLVEQFF

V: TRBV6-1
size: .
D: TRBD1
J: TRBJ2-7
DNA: TGTGCCAGCAGTTTCCGGGACAGGGGAGGCGAGCAGTACTTC
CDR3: CASSFRDRGGEQYF

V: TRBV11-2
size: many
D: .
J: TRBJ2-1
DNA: TGTGCCAGCAGCTTTAACAGCGGGGAGCAGTTCTTC
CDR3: CASSFNSGEQFF

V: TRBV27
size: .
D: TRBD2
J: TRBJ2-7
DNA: TGTGCCAGCAGTTCCACCGAGACTAGCGGAGCCTACGAGCAGTACTTC
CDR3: CASSSTETSGAYEQYF

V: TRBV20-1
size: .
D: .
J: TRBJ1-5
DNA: TGCAGTGCTAGTGATGCTAATAGCAATCAGCCCCAGCATTTT
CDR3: CSASDANSNQPQHF

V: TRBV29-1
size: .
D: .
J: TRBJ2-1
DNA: TGCAGCTCCGAATGGGGAAATGAGCAGTTCTTC
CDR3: CSSEWGNEQFF

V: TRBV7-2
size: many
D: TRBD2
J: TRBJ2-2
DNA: TGTGCCAGCAGCTATCTAGCGGGAGGTTTAGTCGGGGAGCTGTTTTTT
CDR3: CASSYLAGGLVGELFF

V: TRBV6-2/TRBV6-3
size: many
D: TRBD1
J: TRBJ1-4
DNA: TGTGCCAGCAGTGATCGACAGGGTCAAGAAAAACTGTTTTTT
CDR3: CASSDRQGQEKLFF

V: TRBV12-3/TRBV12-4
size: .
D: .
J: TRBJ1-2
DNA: TGTGCCAGCAGACGGGGGGGGGGAACGGATGGCTACACCTTC
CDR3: CASRRGGGTDGYTF

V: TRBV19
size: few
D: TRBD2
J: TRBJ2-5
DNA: TGTGCCAGTAGCCACACTAGCGGGGGGGCCTGGGAGACCCAGTACTTC
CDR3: CASSHTSGGAWETQYF

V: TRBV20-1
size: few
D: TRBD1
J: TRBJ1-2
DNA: TGCAGTGCTAGGGGGACAGGGGAGCGAGGCTACACCTTC
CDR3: CSARGTGERGYTF

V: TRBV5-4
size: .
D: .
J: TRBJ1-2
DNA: TGTGCCAGCAGTTTGGGGGGAGGACTACCTTATGGCTACACCTTC
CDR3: CASSLGGGLPYGYTF

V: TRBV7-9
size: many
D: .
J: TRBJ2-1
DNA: TGTGCCAGCAGCTACGGGGCCACCGGATTCAATGAGCAGTTCTTC
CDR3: CASSYGATGFNEQFF

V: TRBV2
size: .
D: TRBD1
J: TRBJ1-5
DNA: TGTGCCAGCAGGCAGGGGGGGACGGGCAATCAGCCCCAGCATTTT
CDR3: CASRQGGTGNQPQHF

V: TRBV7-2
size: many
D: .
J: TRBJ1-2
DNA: TGTGCCAGCAGCCCTTCTAGGCCCGCCGTTTATGGCTACACCTTC
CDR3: CASSPSRPAVYGYTF

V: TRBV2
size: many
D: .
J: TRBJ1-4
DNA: TGTGCCAGCAGCAACGAGGGGGGAACTAATGAAAAACTGTTTTTT
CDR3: CASSNEGGTNEKLFF

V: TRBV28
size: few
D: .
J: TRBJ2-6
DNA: TGTGCCAGCAGTTTATCTTTCAGGGCTGGGGCCAACGTCCTGACTTTC
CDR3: CASSLSFRAGANVLTF

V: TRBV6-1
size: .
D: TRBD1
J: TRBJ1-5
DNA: TGTGCCAGCAGCCCCACGCGGCAGACAGGGACTAGCAATCAGCCCCAGCATTTT
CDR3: CASSPTRQTGTSNQPQHF

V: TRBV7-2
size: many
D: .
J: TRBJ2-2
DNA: TGTGCCAGCAGCTTAGAGCCCAGGGCTGCGAACACCGGGGAGCTGTTTTTT
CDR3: CASSLEPRAANTGELFF

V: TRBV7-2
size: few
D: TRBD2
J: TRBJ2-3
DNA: TGTGCCAGTAACTGGGGGGGAAAAAGCACAGATACGCAGTATTTT
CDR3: CASNWGGKSTDTQYF

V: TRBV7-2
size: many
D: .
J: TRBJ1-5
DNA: TGTGCCAGCAGCTTTTCAGGCAGGGGCAATCAGCCCCAGCATTTT
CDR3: CASSFSGRGNQPQHF